This TCR beta chain originates from a study of T cells in Graves' hyperthyroidism and ophthalmopathy. Study outcomes and limitations: Most thyroid clonotypes expanded above 0.001 appeared in blood too. Ophthalmopathy, as predicted by the model, came a median 6.5 months after the prediction.

Uncontrolled infection, other autoimmune disease, pregnancy and lactation each barred patients from inclusion. Approximately 10 ml of fresh peripheral blood supplied the PBMCs. The TCR beta CDR3 regions underwent amplification using RNA transcripts as the source. When the TCR CDR3 underwent first-round RT-PCR, the HTBI primer set was used. Each CDR3 protein gets one entry after TCRdb re-called the multiplex PCR reads with MiXCR. The sample gives nearly 600,000 distinct CDR3 sequences, 13% to 15% of which show up once; over 6% is in the top ten. The CDR3 contains 15 residues. The germline gives CDR1 MNHEY, CDR2 SMNVEV (reference sequence). V was clipped by 5 bases and J by 2 bases, with 16 bases between them. This clonotype was seen many times. Its antigen is as yet unknown.

The receptor's source is a woman aged 18-29 years with Graves' ophthalmopathy. This rearrangement joins TRBV27 to TRBJ2-7, with D unclear. Sequencing used blood. The chain's CDR3 is CASSPQTDRTYEQYF. The CDR3 DNA reads TGTGCCAGCAGTCCACAGACGGATAGAACCTACGAGCAGTACTTC.